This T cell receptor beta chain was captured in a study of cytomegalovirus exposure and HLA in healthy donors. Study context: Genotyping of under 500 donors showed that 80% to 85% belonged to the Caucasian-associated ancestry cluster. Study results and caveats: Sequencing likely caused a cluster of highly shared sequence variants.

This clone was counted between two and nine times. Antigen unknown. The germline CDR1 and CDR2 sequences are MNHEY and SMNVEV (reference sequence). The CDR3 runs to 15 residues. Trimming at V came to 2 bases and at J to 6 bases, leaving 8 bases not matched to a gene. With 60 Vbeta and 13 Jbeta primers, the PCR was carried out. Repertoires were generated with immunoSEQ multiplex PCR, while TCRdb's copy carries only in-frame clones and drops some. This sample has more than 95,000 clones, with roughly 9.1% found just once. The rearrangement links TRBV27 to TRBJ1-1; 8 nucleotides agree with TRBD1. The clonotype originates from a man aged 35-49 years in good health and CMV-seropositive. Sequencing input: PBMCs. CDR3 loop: CASSLTGGPSAEAFF. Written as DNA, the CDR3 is TGTGCCAGCAGTTTAACAGGGGGGCCTTCCGCTGAAGCTTTCTTT.